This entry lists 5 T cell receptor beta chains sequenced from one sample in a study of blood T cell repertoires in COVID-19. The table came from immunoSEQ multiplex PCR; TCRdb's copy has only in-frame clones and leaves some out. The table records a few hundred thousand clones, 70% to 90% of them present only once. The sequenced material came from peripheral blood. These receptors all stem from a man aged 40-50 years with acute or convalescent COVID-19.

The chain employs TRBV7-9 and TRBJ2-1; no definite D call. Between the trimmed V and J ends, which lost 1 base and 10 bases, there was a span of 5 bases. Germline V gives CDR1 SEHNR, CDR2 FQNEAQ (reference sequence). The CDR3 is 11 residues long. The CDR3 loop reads CASSLVEEQFF. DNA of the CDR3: TGTGCCAGCAGCTTAGTGGAGGAGCAGTTCTTC.

CDR3 sequence (DNA): TGTGCCAGCAGCATCTCTGCCAGCTCCTACGAGCAGTACTTC. Protein product: CASSISASSYEQYF. The chain couples TRBV28 to TRBJ2-7; D unresolved. The length of the CDR3 is 14 residues. Trimming stripped 6 bases from V and 0 bases from J, with 12 bases between. The germline V gene has CDR1 MDHEN and CDR2 SYDVKM.

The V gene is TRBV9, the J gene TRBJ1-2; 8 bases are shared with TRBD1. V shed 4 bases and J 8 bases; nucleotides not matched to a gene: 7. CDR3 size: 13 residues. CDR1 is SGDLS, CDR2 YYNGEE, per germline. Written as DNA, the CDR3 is TGTGCCAGCAGCCCGGACAGGGAAGGCGGCTACACCTTC. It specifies CASSPDREGGYTF.

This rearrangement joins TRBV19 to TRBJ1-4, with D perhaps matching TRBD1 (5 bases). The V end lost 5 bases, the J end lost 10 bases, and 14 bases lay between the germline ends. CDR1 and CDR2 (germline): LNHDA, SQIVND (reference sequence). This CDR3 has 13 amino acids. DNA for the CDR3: TGTGCCAGTAGTTGGCAGGGTAAAGGAAAACTGTTTTTT. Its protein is CASSWQGKGKLFF.

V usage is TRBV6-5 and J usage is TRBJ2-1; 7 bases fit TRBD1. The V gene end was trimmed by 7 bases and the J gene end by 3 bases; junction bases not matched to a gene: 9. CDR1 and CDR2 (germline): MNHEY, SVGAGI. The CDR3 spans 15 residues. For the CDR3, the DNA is TGTGCCAGCAAAATCCGGGACAGAATCTACAATGAGCAGTTCTTC. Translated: CASKIRDRIYNEQFF.